This TCR delta chain was found in a study of γδ T cells in repeated Plasmodium falciparum infection. The overall study: Malian children with intense seasonal malaria exposure were compared with matched Australian children. Malaria-naive adults were infected with P. falciparum NF54 four times over around 600 days. Study-level points and caveats: Vgamma9/Vdelta2+ repertoires stayed stably polyclonal over time and infection.

Notes on this clone: The target antigen is unknown. The TCRdb protein comes from a much larger clone and disagrees with this DNA's translation at residue 13, likely due to a read error; the protein given here is derived from the DNA.

Bulk repertoires came from Vgamma9/Vdelta2+ or Vdelta2-negative gammadelta T cells flow-sorted from PBMC. TCRdb used CATT to re-call clones from the multiplex PCR reads. Found here are over 90,000 delta-chain clones, 0.75% to 1% of them singletons; the top ten hold over 8.5%. This CDR3 contains 23 residues. With 4 bases removed from V and 0 bases from J, the gap between germline ends came to 36 bases. Germline values: CDR1 TSWWSYY, CDR2 QGS. This sequence originates from a pool of human donors (malaria-infected and uninfected, not separated). The chain links TRDV1 to TRDJ1; D could derive from TRDD2 or TRDD3 (6 bases each). The sequenced material came from gamma-delta T cells from blood. This chain's CDR3 is CALGGGFLTLNWRIPGYTDKLIF. CDR3 DNA sequence: TGTGCTCTTGGGGGGGGCTTCCTTACACTTAACTGGAGGATACCCGGGTACACCGATAAACTCATCTTT.